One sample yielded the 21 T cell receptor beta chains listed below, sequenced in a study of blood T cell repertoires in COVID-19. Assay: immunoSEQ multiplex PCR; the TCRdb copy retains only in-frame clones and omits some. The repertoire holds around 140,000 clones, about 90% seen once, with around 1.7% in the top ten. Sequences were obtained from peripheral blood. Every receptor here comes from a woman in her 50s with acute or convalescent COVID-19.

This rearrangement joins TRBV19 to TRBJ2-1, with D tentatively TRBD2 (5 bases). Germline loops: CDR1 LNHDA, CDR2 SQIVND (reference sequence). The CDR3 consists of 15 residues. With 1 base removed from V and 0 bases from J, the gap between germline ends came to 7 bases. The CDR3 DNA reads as TGTGCCAGTAGTATAGCGGGAAGCTCCTACAATGAGCAGTTCTTC. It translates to CASSIAGSSYNEQFF.

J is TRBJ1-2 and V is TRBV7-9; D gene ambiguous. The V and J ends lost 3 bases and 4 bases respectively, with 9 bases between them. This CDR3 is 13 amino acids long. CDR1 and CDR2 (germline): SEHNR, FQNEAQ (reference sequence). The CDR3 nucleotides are TGTGCCAGCAGCTTGGGCCAGGTCTATGGCTACACCTTC. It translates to CASSLGQVYGYTF.

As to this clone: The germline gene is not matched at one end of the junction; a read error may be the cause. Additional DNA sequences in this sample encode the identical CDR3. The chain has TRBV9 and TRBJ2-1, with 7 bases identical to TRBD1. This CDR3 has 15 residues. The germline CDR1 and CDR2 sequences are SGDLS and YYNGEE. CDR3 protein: CASSHNRGSYNEQFF. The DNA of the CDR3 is TGCGCCAGCAGCCATAACAGGGGCTCCTACAATGAGCAGTTCTTC. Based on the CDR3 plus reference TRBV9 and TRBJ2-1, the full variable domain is DSGVTQTPKHLITATGQRVTLRCSPRSGDLSVYWYQQSLDQGLQFLIQYYNGEERAKGNILERFSAQQFPDLHSELNLSSLELGDSALYFCASSHNRGSYNEQFFGPGTRLTVL.

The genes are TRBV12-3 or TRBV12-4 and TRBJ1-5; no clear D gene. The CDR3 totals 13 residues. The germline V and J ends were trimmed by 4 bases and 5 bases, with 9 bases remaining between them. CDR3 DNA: TGTGCCAGCAGTTCAGTGTCCTATCAGCCCCAGCATTTT. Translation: CASSSVSYQPQHF.

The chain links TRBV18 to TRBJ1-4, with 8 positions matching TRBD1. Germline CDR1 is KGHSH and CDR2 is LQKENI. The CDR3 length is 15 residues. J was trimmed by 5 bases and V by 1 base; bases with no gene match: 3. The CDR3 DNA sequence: TGTGCCAGCTCACCACAGACAGGGGAGAATGAAAAACTGTTTTTT. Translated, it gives CASSPQTGENEKLFF. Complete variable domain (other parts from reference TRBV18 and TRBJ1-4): NAGVMQNPRHLVRRRGQEARLRCSPMKGHSHVYWYRQLPEEGLKFMVYLQKENIIDESGMPKERFSAEFPKEGPSILRIQQVVRGDSAAYFCASSPQTGENEKLFFGSGTQLSVL.

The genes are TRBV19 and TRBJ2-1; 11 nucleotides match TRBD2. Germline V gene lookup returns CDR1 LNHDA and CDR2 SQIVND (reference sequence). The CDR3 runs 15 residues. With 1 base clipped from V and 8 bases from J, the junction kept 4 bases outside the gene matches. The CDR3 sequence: CASSIVAGGPYEQFF. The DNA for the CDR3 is TGTGCCAGTAGTATAGTAGCGGGAGGGCCCTATGAGCAGTTCTTC.

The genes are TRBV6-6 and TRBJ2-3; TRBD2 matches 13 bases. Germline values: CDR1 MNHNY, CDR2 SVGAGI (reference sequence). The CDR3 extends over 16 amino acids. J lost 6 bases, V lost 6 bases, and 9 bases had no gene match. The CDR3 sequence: CASSLGLAGFRDTQYF. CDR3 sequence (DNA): TGTGCCAGCAGCCTGGGACTAGCGGGATTCCGGGATACGCAGTATTTT.

CDR3 region: CATSDYYGDEAFF. The CDR3 nucleotides are TGTGCCACCAGTGACTACTACGGGGATGAAGCTTTCTTT. The chain carries TRBV24-1 and TRBJ1-1; D gene unclear. CDR1 and CDR2 (germline): KGHDR, SFDVKD. The CDR3 spans 13 residues. With 4 bases removed from V and 7 bases from J, the gap between germline ends came to 12 bases.

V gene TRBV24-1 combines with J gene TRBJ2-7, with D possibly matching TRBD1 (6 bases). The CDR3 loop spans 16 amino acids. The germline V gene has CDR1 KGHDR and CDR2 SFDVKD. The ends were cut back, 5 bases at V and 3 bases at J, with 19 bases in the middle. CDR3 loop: CATSGIRTAQGYEQYF. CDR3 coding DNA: TGTGCCACCAGTGGGATTAGGACAGCTCAAGGCTACGAGCAGTACTTC.

CDR3 loop: CASSSRDYSYNEQFF. The DNA for the CDR3 is TGTGCCAGCAGCTCCCGGGACTACTCCTACAATGAGCAGTTCTTC. The chain is built from TRBV7-9 and TRBJ2-1; the match to TRBD2 covers 7 bases. The CDR3 sequence is 15 residues long. CDR1 SEHNR and CDR2 FQNEAQ come from the germline V gene (reference sequence). The J segment lost 0 bases and the V segment lost 4 bases, leaving 3 bases of the junction unmatched.

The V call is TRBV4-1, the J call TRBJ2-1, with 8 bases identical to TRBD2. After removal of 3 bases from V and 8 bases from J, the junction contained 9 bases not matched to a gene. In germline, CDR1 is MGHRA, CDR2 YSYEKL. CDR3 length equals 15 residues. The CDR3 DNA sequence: TGCGCCAGCAGCCAGATAGGACTAGCCTGGGATGAGCAGTTCTTC. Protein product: CASSQIGLAWDEQFF.

The CDR3: CASNNLAGGAGFSGNTIYF. Written as DNA, the CDR3 is TGTGCCAGCAACAACCTTGCGGGGGGCGCAGGTTTCTCTGGAAACACCATATATTTT. The chain combines TRBV9 with TRBJ1-3; D may be TRBD1 (6 bases). The CDR3 runs 19 residues. Trimming took 6 bases from V and 0 from J, leaving 25 bases between them. CDR1 is SGDLS, CDR2 YYNGEE, per germline.

The CDR3 DNA is TGTGCCAGCAGAGCCCTGAACACCGGGGAGCTGTTTTTT. This encodes CASRALNTGELFF. The chain joins TRBV2 to TRBJ2-2; unclear D gene. CDR1 and CDR2 (germline): SNHLY, FYNNEI. Trimming took off 6 bases at V and 1 base at J, with 6 bases between the two ends. This CDR3 is built from 13 residues.

As DNA, the CDR3 is TGTGCCATCAGTGAGGGGCTATTTAGCAATCAGCCCCAGCATTTT. This gives the protein CAISEGLFSNQPQHF. V gene TRBV10-3 combines with J gene TRBJ1-5; no clear D. Germline V gene sequence: CDR1 ENHRY, CDR2 SYGVKD. The length of the CDR3 is 15 residues. V shed 2 bases and J shed 0 bases, with 8 bases lying between them.

As DNA, the CDR3 is TGTGCCAGCAGTGCCTCGGAGGGGAACTATGGCTACACCTTC. This gives the protein CASSASEGNYGYTF. V is TRBV28 and J is TRBJ1-2; TRBD1 might be the D (5 bases). The V gene lost 5 bases and the J gene lost 2 bases, with 12 bases spanning the gap. The CDR3 extends over 14 amino acids. CDR1 MDHEN and CDR2 SYDVKM come from the germline V gene.

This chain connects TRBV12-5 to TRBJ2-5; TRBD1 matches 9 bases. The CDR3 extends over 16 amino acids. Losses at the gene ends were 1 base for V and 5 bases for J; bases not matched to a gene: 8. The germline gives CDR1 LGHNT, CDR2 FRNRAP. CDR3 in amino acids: CASGLAHRGRGETQYF. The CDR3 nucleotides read TGTGCTAGTGGTTTGGCCCACAGGGGGCGCGGGGAGACCCAGTACTTC.

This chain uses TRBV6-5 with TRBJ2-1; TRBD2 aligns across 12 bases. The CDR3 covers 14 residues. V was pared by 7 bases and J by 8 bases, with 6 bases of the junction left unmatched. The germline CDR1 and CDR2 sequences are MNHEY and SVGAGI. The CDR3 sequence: CASTATSGSDEQFF. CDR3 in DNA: TGTGCCAGCACCGCGACTAGCGGGAGCGATGAGCAGTTCTTC.

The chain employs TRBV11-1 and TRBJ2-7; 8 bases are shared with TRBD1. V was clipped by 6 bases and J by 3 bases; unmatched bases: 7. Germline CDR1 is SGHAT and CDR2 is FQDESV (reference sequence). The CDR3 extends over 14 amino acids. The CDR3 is CASSTGGDGYEQYF. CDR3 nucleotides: TGTGCCAGCAGTACAGGGGGAGACGGCTACGAGCAGTACTTC.

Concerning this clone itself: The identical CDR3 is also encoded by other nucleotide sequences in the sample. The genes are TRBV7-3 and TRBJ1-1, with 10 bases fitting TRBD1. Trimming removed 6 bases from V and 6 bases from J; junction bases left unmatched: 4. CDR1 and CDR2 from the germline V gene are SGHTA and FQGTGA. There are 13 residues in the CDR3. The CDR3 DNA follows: TGTGCCAGCAGTCCCGGGACAGGGGCTGAAGCTTTCTTT. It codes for CASSPGTGAEAFF.

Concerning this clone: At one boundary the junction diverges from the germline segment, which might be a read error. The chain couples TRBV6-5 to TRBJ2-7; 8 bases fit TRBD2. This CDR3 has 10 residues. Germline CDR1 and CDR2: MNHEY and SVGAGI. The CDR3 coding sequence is TGTGCCAGCCGGGAGGGACGAACTGTCTTC. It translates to CASREGRTVF.

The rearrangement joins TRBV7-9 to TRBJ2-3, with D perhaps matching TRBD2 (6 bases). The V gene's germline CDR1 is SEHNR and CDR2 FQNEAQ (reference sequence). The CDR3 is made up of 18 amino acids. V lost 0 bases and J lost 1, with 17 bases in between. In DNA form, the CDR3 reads TGTGCCAGCAGCTTAGCGCCAAGGGTCAGGAGGGGCACAGATACGCAGTATTTT. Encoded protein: CASSLAPRVRRGTDTQYF. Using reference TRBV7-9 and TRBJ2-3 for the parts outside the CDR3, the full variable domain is DTGVSQNPRHKITKRGQNVTFRCDPISEHNRLYWYRQTLGQGPEFLTYFQNEAQLEKSRLLSDRFSAERPKGSFSTLEIQRTEQGDSAMYLCASSLAPRVRRGTDTQYFGPGTRLTVL.